A single sample is the source of the 31 T cell receptor beta chains below, sequenced in a study of blood T cell repertoires in COVID-19. Data came from immunoSEQ multiplex PCR; TCRdb stores just in-frame clones and leaves some out. This sample has tens of thousands of clones, with less than 95% found just once. The sequenced material came from peripheral blood. Receptor source: a human donor in a cohort sampled during active COVID-19.

V gene TRBV9 combines with J gene TRBJ2-1; D not certain. V lost 0 bases and J 0 bases, leaving 7 bases between the germline ends. This CDR3 region has 15 residues. Germline V gene data show CDR1 as SGDLS and CDR2 as YYNGEE. For the CDR3, the DNA is TGTGCCAGCAGCGTAGATGCGGTCTCCTACAATGAGCAGTTCTTC. Translating it yields CASSVDAVSYNEQFF.

This chain connects TRBV9 to TRBJ1-5, with 7 bases lining up with TRBD1. The trim removed 0 bases at V and 5 bases at J, leaving 5 bases unmatched. CDR3 length: 15 residues. Germline CDR1 reads SGDLS; CDR2 reads YYNGEE. CDR3 in DNA: TGTGCCAGCAGCGTAGCTCCAACAGGGGATCAGCCCCAGCATTTT. It codes for CASSVAPTGDQPQHF.

This clone was seen only once. The V call is TRBV9, the J call TRBJ1-2; D ambiguous. Germline V gene data show CDR1 as SGDLS and CDR2 as YYNGEE. The CDR3 spans 15 residues. Trimming removed 4 bases at V and 4 bases at J, with 17 bases between. CDR3 nucleotide sequence: TGTGCCAGCAGCCCGCAAGACATCAGAATCTATGGCTACACCTTC. It specifies CASSPQDIRIYGYTF. The whole variable domain, remainder taken from reference TRBV9 and TRBJ1-2, is DSGVTQTPKHLITATGQRVTLRCSPRSGDLSVYWYQQSLDQGLQFLIQYYNGEERAKGNILERFSAQQFPDLHSELNLSSLELGDSALYFCASSPQDIRIYGYTFGSGTRLTVV.

This rearrangement joins TRBV6-1 to TRBJ1-5; D call uncertain. This CDR3 is 15 amino acids long. The germline V gene encodes CDR1 MNHNS and CDR2 SASEGT. The V gene lost 1 base and the J gene lost 3 bases, with 10 bases spanning the gap. The CDR3 DNA reads as TGTGCCAGCAGTGAAGGAGTACAGCCCAATCAGCCCCAGCATTTT. Translated, it gives CASSEGVQPNQPQHF.

V and J are TRBV5-1 and TRBJ2-7; TRBD2 agrees at 8 bases. Germline CDR1 is SGHRS and CDR2 is YFSETQ. After removal of 0 bases from V and 5 bases from J, the junction contained 1 base not matched to a gene. The CDR3 is made up of 13 amino acids. CDR3 nucleotide sequence: TGCGCCAGCAGCTTGGCGGGGGGGCACGAGCAGTACTTC. Translating it yields CASSLAGGHEQYF.

J is TRBJ1-4 and V is TRBV7-9; weak D call: TRBD1 (5 bases). The CDR3 runs to 14 residues. Germline V lookup: CDR1 SEHNR, CDR2 FQNEAQ (reference sequence). Trimming left V 3 bases short and J 5 bases short, with 10 bases between. CDR3 sequence (DNA): TGTGCCAGCAGCTTCGGGGGAAGGAATGAAAAACTGTTTTTT. Translation gives CASSFGGRNEKLFF.

The J gene is TRBJ1-3, the V gene TRBV6-5; 7 nucleotides match TRBD1. This CDR3 has 14 amino acids. V trimming: 6 bases; J trimming: 3 bases; junction bases outside the gene matches: 5. Germline V gene sequence: CDR1 MNHEY, CDR2 SVGAGI. The CDR3 reads CASRETGSGNTIYF. CDR3 in DNA: TGTGCCAGCAGGGAGACAGGGAGTGGAAACACCATATATTTT.

This clone was counted between two and nine times. The chain is built from TRBV29-1 and TRBJ2-1; no reliable D call. The germline gives CDR1 SQVTM, CDR2 ANQGSEA. Trimming left V 1 base short and J 6 bases short, with 19 bases between. The CDR3 is made up of 16 amino acids. The CDR3: CSVEGVTGSSFNEQFF. CDR3 sequence (DNA): TGCAGCGTTGAAGGGGTGACCGGGTCAAGCTTCAATGAGCAGTTCTTC.

The rearrangement links TRBV5-1 to TRBJ2-2; D unresolved. Germline V CDR1 and CDR2: SGHRS, YFSETQ. Trimming shortened V by 0 bases and J by 5 bases, and 11 bases separated the two germline ends. This CDR3 contains 15 residues. CDR3 amino acids: CASSLVSDKTGELFF. The CDR3 DNA follows: TGCGCCAGCAGCTTGGTTTCCGACAAAACCGGGGAGCTGTTTTTT.

This clone was detected once. The chain combines TRBV27 with TRBJ2-7, with D possibly matching TRBD2 (6 bases). Trimming took 10 bases from V and 4 from J, leaving 26 bases between them. The CDR3 totals 16 residues. Germline-derived CDR1 and CDR2 are MNHEY and SMNVEV (reference sequence). CDR3 DNA: TGTGCCACCACCCCCCAGGGCCTACGGGGGTCTTACGAGCAGTACTTC. Protein: CATTPQGLRGSYEQYF.

The rearrangement uses TRBV4-1 and TRBJ2-5; a weak D match, TRBD2 (6 bases). V was cut by 4 bases and J by 1 base, with 13 bases left in between. This CDR3 comprises 15 residues. Per germline, CDR1 MGHRA and CDR2 YSYEKL. For the CDR3, the DNA is TGCGCCAGCAGCCCAATCGCGGGGACCCAAGAGACCCAGTACTTC. It specifies CASSPIAGTQETQYF.

The chain has TRBV24-1 and TRBJ2-2; 8 nucleotides match TRBD2. The length of the CDR3 is 16 residues. The germline V gene has CDR1 KGHDR and CDR2 SFDVKD. V shed 0 bases and J 5 bases; nucleotides not matched to a gene: 4. The DNA of the CDR3 is TGTGCCACCAGTGATTTGAGACTAGCGCGGACCGGGGAGCTGTTTTTT. This gives the protein CATSDLRLARTGELFF.

The chain uses TRBV7-9 and TRBJ2-7, with TRBD2 identical over 10 bases. The V and J ends lost 5 bases and 2 bases, in that order; junction bases with no gene match: 3. Germline assignment: CDR1 SEHNR and CDR2 FQNEAQ (reference sequence). The CDR3 runs 14 residues. CDR3 region: CASSHGLAAYEQYF. In nucleotides, the CDR3 is TGTGCCAGCAGCCACGGACTAGCGGCCTACGAGCAGTACTTC.

The chain uses TRBV5-1 and TRBJ2-3; D is possibly TRBD2 (5 bases). Germline values: CDR1 SGHRS, CDR2 YFSETQ. Deletions cut 6 bases from V and 4 bases from J, with 15 bases between. This CDR3 contains 14 residues. The CDR3 DNA sequence: TGCGCCAGCACGTCGGGATTGGCCGCAGATACGCAGTATTTT. Encoded protein: CASTSGLAADTQYF. The full variable domain, in which reference TRBV5-1 and TRBJ2-3 provide the parts outside the CDR3, is KAGVTQTPRYLIKTRGQQVTLSCSPISGHRSVSWYQQTPGQGLQFLFEYFSETQRNKGNFPGRFSGRQFSNSRSEMNVSTLELGDSALYLCASTSGLAADTQYFGPGTRLTVL.

The rearrangement uses TRBV5-1 and TRBJ2-7, with D tentatively TRBD2 (6 bases). Germline CDR1 reads SGHRS; CDR2 reads YFSETQ. Trimming pared 0 bases from V and 3 bases from J, leaving 7 bases between. CDR3 size: 13 residues. CDR3 coding DNA: TGCGCCAGCAGCTTGGAGGGACTCTACGAGCAGTACTTC. This encodes CASSLEGLYEQYF.

This chain's CDR3 is CASSLPSDATQYF. In nucleotides, the CDR3 is TGTGCCAGCAGCTTACCTAGCGATGCGACCCAGTACTTC. The rearrangement joins TRBV5-4 to TRBJ2-5; TRBD2 is a possible D gene (6 bases). In germline, CDR1 is SGHNT, CDR2 YYREEE (reference sequence). Trimming took off 2 bases at V and 7 bases at J, with 12 bases between the two ends. The CDR3 has 13 amino acids.

The chain joins TRBV24-1 to TRBJ2-7; tentative D call: TRBD2 (6 bases). V lost 3 bases and J lost 4, with 12 bases in between. There are 14 residues in the CDR3. CDR1 is KGHDR, CDR2 SFDVKD, per germline. The CDR3 bases are TGTGCCACCAGTGATACGGGAGTTCAGTACGAGCAGTACTTC. Translated: CATSDTGVQYEQYF.

V usage is TRBV6-1 and J usage is TRBJ2-7; D ambiguous. V lost 2 bases, J lost 6 bases, and 5 bases lay in between. This CDR3 region has 11 residues. Germline V gene data show CDR1 as MNHNS and CDR2 as SASEGT. The CDR3 spells CASSEYGEQYF. Written as DNA, the CDR3 is TGTGCCAGCAGTGAATACGGCGAGCAGTACTTC.

This clone was found once. The CDR3 loop is CASSLIRDGTDTQYF. The CDR3 region has the DNA TGTGCCAGCAGTCTTATCAGGGATGGCACAGATACGCAGTATTTT. This chain links TRBV7-6 with TRBJ2-3; the D gene is possibly TRBD1 (5 bases). Germline loops: CDR1 SGHVS, CDR2 FNYEAQ. CDR3 length: 15 amino acids. V dropped 6 bases and J dropped 1 base, with 14 bases sitting between them. The full variable domain, rest sourced from reference TRBV7-6 and TRBJ2-3, is GAGVSQSPRYKVTKRGQDVALRCDPISGHVSLYWYRQALGQGPEFLTYFNYEAQQDKSGLPNDRFSAERPEGSISTLTIQRTEQRDSAMYRCASSLIRDGTDTQYFGPGTRLTVL.

The chain recombines TRBV18 with TRBJ1-2; D is possibly TRBD1 (5 bases). The CDR3 contains 15 residues. Looked up from germline, CDR1 is KGHSH and CDR2 is LQKENI. With 0 bases removed from V and 2 bases from J, the gap between germline ends came to 10 bases. The CDR3: CASSPPGNRNYGYTF. The CDR3, as DNA: TGTGCCAGCTCACCACCTGGGAACAGGAACTATGGCTACACCTTC.

In its sample, this clone was seen once. The V call is TRBV3-1 (or the pseudogene TRBV3-2), the J call TRBJ2-4; D gene ambiguous. This CDR3 comprises 17 residues. V lost 3 bases to trimming and J lost 0 bases, with 15 bases between them. Germline lookup yields CDR1 LGHDT and CDR2 YNNKEL (reference sequence). Written as DNA, the CDR3 is TGTGCCAGCAGCCACACCACACGGGTCCTAGCCAAAAACATTCAGTACTTC. Protein product: CASSHTTRVLAKNIQYF.

This chain uses TRBV10-3 with TRBJ2-7, with TRBD1 matching over 7 bases. This CDR3 is built from 13 residues. Trimming took 11 bases from V and 7 from J; bases not matched to a gene: 14. CDR1 is ENHRY, CDR2 SYGVKD, per germline. CDR3 DNA: TGTGCCTCCAGGATAGGGGGCGGTGGTGAGCAGTACTTC. Translating gives CASRIGGGGEQYF.

The CDR3, as DNA: TGTGCCAGCACCTTATCGAGGGGTAGCGGGATATTCTACGAGCAGTACTTC. It specifies CASTLSRGSGIFYEQYF. The chain uses TRBV21-1 and TRBJ2-7; the tabulated D call, TRBD2, remains unverified against the DNA. TRBV21-1 is shown as a pseudogene. This CDR3 region has 17 residues.

This clone was picked up one time. As DNA, the CDR3 is TGTGCCAGCAGCCCCCAGGGACTGGGACTATACGAGCAGTACTTC. This codes for CASSPQGLGLYEQYF. The chain uses TRBV7-2 and TRBJ2-7; 7 bases align to TRBD2. V was clipped by 5 bases and J by 4 bases; unmatched bases: 11. The CDR3 extends over 15 amino acids. Germline values: CDR1 SGHTA, CDR2 FQGNSA.

This rearrangement joins TRBV19 to TRBJ2-3, with D perhaps TRBD1 (6 bases). V gave up 3 bases and J gave up 4 bases, with 17 bases separating them. The germline gives CDR1 LNHDA, CDR2 SQIVND (reference sequence). The CDR3 is 16 amino acids. CDR3 sequence: CASSMEQGVYPDTQYF. The CDR3 DNA sequence: TGTGCCAGTAGTATGGAACAGGGTGTTTATCCAGATACGCAGTATTTT. The full variable domain, in which reference TRBV19 and TRBJ2-3 provide the parts outside the CDR3, is DGGITQSPKYLFRKEGQNVTLSCEQNLNHDAMYWYRQDPGQGLRLIYYSQIVNDFQKGDIAEGYSVSREKKESFPLTVTSAQKNPTAFYLCASSMEQGVYPDTQYFGPGTRLTVL.

V gene TRBV11-3 combines with J gene TRBJ2-7, with TRBD2 identical over 10 bases. The CDR3 is 14 residues long. Trimming cost V 3 bases and J 5 bases; bases outside gene matches: 4. CDR1 SGHNT and CDR2 YENEEA come from the germline V gene. The CDR3 loop reads CASSLGLANHEQYF. Here the CDR3 DNA reads TGTGCCAGCAGCTTGGGACTAGCGAACCACGAGCAGTACTTC.

The V and J genes are TRBV28 and TRBJ1-5; 7 bases agree with TRBD1. V gave up 5 bases and J gave up 11 bases; unmatched junction bases: 3. The CDR3 runs to 11 residues. CDR1 is MDHEN, CDR2 SYDVKM, per germline. CDR3 region: CASSADRAQHF. The CDR3 DNA follows: TGTGCCAGCAGTGCAGACAGGGCCCAGCATTTT.

The genes are TRBV28 and TRBJ1-1; 9 bases are a match to TRBD1. There are 14 residues in the CDR3. CDR1 MDHEN and CDR2 SYDVKM come from the germline V gene. V lost 7 bases to trimming and J lost 5 bases; unmatched junction nucleotides: 8. The CDR3 spells CASIGQGRETEAFF. The CDR3 nucleotides are TGTGCCAGCATAGGACAGGGGCGGGAAACTGAAGCTTTCTTT.

The chain is built from TRBV6-2 or TRBV6-3 and TRBJ1-5; 9 bases line up with TRBD1. Germline V CDR1 and CDR2: MNHEY, SVGEGT. The CDR3 sequence is 17 residues long. V dropped 4 bases and J dropped 4; count of bases not matched to a gene: 11. The CDR3 bases are TGTGCCAGCAGTTCATCGACCGGACAGGGGAGGAATCAGCCCCAGCATTTT. Its translation: CASSSSTGQGRNQPQHF.

This clone was picked up a small number of times. The V and J genes are TRBV27 and TRBJ2-3, with TRBD2 matching 15 bases. Germline values: CDR1 MNHEY, CDR2 SMNVEV (reference sequence). This CDR3 region has 17 residues. Trimming at V came to 5 bases and at J to 5 bases, leaving 8 bases not matched to a gene. The CDR3 coding sequence is TGTGCCAGCAGTCCCATGGGACTAGCGGGAGGCCGAGATACGCAGTATTTT. Translation: CASSPMGLAGGRDTQYF.

In DNA, the CDR3 is TGTGCCAGCAGCCAACCTGGGTTCAACAGTGGCTACACCTTC. Translated: CASSQPGFNSGYTF. This chain joins TRBV3-1 (or the pseudogene TRBV3-2) and TRBJ1-2; D unclear. The CDR3 spans 14 residues. Trimming took off 2 bases at V and 7 bases at J, with 14 bases between the two ends. Germline V gene lookup returns CDR1 LGHDT and CDR2 YNNKEL (reference sequence).